What follows is one TCR beta chain and its context. V trimming: 1 base; J trimming: 4 bases; junction bases outside the gene matches: 4. CDR3 length: 15 residues. From germline, CDR1 is SGHVS and CDR2 FQNEAQ. The data were taken from a study of blood T cell repertoires in COVID-19. Overall study: Samples representing acute and convalescent COVID-19 were sourced from the United States, Italy and Spain. T cells, B-cell-depleted T cells, or PBMCs supplied cDNA or gDNA.

The data were produced by immunoSEQ multiplex PCR, yet TCRdb's version contains in-frame clones alone and is incomplete. The sample holds 300,000 or so clones; around nine tenths are singletons and the top ten take 1.3%. Sequenced input: peripheral blood. The receptor's source is a man in his 70s with acute or convalescent COVID-19. The chain carries TRBV7-8 and TRBJ1-2; 9 bases are a match to TRBD1. The DNA of the CDR3 is TGTGCCAGCAGCTTAGGGGGACAGGGTATCTATGGCTACACCTTC. Translation: CASSLGGQGIYGYTF.